This TCR beta chain was observed in a study of blood T cell repertoires in COVID-19. Study-level background: Acute and convalescent COVID-19 specimens originated in the United States, Italy and Spain. PBMCs, B-cell-depleted T cells, or T cells provided the cDNA or gDNA that made up the material.

Patients of the Seattle cohort, enrolled during active infection, were followed longitudinally. CDR3 length: 15 amino acids. Trimming removed 4 bases from V and 6 bases from J; junction bases left unmatched: 7. Germline values: CDR1 SGHAT, CDR2 FQNNGV. Original processing notes: Amplification from reference gene primers served as the basis for estimated nucleated cell counts. Sequencing was performed with immunoSEQ multiplex PCR; in TCRdb, only in-frame clones are kept and a portion is missing. V and J calls plus clone size are reproduced from that table; the DNA served to infer D and trimming. Altogether about 420,000 clones are present, approximately 90% being singletons, with the ten largest covering roughly 0.76%.

The TCR comes from a man younger than 35 with COVID-19, enrolled during active disease. J is TRBJ2-1 and V is TRBV11-2; 9 bases line up with TRBD1. Sequences were obtained from peripheral blood. In DNA, the CDR3 is TGTGCCAGCAGCTCAGGACAGGGGACCTCCAATGAGCAGTTCTTC. Its translation: CASSSGQGTSNEQFF.